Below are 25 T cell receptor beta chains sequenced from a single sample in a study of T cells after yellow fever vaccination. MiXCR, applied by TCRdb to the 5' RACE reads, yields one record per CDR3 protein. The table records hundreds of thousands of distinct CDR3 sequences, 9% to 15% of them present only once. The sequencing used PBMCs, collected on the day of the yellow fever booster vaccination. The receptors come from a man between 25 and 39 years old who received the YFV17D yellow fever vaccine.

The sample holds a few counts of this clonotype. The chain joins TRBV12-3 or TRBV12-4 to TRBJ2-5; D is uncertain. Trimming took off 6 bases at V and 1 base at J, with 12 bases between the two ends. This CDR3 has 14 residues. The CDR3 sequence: CASSAPGTQETQYF. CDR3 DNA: TGTGCCAGCAGCGCCCCGGGTACCCAAGAGACCCAGTACTTC.

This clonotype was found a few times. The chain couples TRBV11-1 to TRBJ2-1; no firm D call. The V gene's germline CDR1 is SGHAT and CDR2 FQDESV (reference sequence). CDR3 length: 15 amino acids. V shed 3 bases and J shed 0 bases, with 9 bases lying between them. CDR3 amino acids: CASSFDWLSYNEQFF. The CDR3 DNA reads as TGTGCCAGCAGCTTTGATTGGCTCTCCTACAATGAGCAGTTCTTC. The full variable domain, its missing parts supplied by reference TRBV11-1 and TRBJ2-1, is EAEVAQSPRYKITEKSQAVAFWCDPISGHATLYWYRQILGQGPELLVQFQDESVVDDSQLPKDRFSAERLKGVDSTLKIQPAELGDSAMYLCASSFDWLSYNEQFFGPGTRLTVL.

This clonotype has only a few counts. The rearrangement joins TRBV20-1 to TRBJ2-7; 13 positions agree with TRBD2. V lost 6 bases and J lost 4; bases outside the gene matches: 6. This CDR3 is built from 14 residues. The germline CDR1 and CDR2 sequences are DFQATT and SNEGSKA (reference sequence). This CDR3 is CSADTSGRAYEQYF. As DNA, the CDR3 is TGCAGTGCCGATACTAGCGGGAGGGCGTACGAGCAGTACTTC.

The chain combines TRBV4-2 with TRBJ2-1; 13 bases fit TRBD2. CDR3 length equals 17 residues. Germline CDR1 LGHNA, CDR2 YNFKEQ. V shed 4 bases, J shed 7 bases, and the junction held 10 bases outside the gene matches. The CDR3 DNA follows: TGTGCCAGCAGCCCCATGGGGGGGACTAGCGGGAAGAATGAGCAGTTCTTC. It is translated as CASSPMGGTSGKNEQFF.

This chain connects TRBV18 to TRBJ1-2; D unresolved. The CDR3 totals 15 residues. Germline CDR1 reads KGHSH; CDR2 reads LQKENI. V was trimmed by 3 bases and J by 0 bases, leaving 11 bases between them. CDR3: CASSPPPRPNYGYTF. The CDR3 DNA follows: TGTGCCAGCTCACCCCCACCACGCCCTAACTATGGCTACACCTTC.

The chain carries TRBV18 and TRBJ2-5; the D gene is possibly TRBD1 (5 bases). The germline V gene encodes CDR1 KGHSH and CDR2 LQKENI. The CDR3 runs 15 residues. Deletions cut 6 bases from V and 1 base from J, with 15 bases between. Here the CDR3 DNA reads TGTGCCAGCTCGCGACAGTGGTTGGGCCAAGAGACCCAGTACTTC. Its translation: CASSRQWLGQETQYF.

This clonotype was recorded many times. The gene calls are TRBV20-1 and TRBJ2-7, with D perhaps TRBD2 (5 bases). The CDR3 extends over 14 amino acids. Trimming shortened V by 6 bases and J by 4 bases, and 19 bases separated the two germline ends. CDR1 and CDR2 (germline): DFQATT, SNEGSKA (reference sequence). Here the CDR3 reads CSALRPADTYEQYF. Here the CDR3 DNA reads TGCAGTGCCCTCAGGCCAGCGGATACATACGAGCAGTACTTC.

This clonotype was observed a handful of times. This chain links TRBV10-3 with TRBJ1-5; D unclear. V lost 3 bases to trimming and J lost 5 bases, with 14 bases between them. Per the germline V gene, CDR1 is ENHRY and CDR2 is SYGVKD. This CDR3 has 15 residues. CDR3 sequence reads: CAISDDRPEYQPQHF. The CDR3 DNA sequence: TGTGCCATCAGTGACGATCGGCCGGAATATCAGCCCCAGCATTTT.

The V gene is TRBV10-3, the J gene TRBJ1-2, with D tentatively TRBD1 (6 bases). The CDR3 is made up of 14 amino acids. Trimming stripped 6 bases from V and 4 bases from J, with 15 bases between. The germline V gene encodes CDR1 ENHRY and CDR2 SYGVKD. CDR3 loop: CAIRRDTDGYGYTF. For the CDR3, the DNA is TGTGCCATCAGGCGGGACACTGATGGCTATGGCTACACCTTC.

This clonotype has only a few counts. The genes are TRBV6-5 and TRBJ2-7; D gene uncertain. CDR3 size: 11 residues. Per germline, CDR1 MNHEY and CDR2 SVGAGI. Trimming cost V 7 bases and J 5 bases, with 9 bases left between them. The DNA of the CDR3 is TGTGCCAGCAAAAGGGTCCACGAGCAGTACTTC. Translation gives CASKRVHEQYF.

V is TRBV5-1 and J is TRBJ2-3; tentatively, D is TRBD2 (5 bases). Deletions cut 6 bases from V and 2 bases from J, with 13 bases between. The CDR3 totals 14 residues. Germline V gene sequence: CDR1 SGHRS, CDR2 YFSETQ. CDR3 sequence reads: CASKRAVITDTQYF. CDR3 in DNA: TGCGCCAGCAAGCGAGCGGTAATCACAGATACGCAGTATTTT.

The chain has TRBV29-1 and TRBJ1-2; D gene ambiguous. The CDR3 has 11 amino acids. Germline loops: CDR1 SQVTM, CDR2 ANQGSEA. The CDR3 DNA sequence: TGCAGACCACACGCGGGTTCTGGCTACACCTTC. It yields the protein CRPHAGSGYTF.

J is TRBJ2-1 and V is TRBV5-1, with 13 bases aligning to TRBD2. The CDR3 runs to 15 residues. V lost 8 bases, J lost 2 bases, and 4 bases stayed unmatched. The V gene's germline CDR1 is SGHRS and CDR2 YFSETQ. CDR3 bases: TGCGCCAGTTGGACTAGCGGGAGACCCTACAATGAGCAGTTCTTC. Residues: CASWTSGRPYNEQFF.

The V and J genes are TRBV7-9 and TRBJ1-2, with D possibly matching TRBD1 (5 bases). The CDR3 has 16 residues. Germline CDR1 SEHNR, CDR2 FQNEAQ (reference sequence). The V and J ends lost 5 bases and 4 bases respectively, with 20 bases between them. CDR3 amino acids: CASSPIGTANLYGYTF. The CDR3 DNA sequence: TGTGCCAGCAGCCCAATAGGGACCGCAAACCTCTATGGCTACACCTTC.

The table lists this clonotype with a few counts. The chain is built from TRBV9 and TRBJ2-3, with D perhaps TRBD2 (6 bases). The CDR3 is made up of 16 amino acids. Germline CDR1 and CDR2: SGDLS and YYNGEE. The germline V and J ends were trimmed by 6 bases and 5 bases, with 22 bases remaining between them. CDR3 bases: TGTGCCAGCACCTCCGGACGGGAGTCGCATGGAGATACGCAGTATTTT. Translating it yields CASTSGRESHGDTQYF.

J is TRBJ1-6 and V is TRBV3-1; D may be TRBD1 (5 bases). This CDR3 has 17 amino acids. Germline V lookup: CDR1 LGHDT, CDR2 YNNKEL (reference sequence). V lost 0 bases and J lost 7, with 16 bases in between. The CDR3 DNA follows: TGTGCCAGCAGCCAAGATATCCGCCAGGGAGGCAATTCACCCCTCCACTTT. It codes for CASSQDIRQGGNSPLHF.

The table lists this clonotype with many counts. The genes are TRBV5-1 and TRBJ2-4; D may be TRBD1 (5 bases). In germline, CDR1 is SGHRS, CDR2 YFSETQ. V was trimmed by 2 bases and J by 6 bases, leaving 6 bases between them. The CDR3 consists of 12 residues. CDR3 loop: CASSFDRNIQYF. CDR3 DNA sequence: TGCGCCAGCAGCTTTGACAGAAACATTCAGTACTTC. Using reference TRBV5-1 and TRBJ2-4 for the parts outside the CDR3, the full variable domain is KAGVTQTPRYLIKTRGQQVTLSCSPISGHRSVSWYQQTPGQGLQFLFEYFSETQRNKGNFPGRFSGRQFSNSRSEMNVSTLELGDSALYLCASSFDRNIQYFGAGTRLSVL.

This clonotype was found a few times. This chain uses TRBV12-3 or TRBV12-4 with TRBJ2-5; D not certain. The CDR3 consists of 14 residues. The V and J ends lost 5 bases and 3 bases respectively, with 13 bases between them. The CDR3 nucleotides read TGTGCCAGCAGTCCATTTTATCGCGAAGAGACCCAGTACTTC. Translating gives CASSPFYREETQYF.

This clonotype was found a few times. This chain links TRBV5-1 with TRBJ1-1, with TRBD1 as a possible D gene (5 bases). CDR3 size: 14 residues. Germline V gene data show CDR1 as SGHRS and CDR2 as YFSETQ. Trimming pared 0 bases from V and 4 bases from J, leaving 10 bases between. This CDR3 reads CASSLEGVGTEAFF. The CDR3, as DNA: TGCGCCAGCAGCTTGGAAGGGGTCGGCACTGAAGCTTTCTTT.

This chain's CDR3 is CASSDSGSPDTQYF. The CDR3 nucleotides read TGTGCCAGCAGTGATAGCGGGAGCCCAGATACGCAGTATTTT. V is TRBV12-3 or TRBV12-4 and J is TRBJ2-3, with TRBD2 identical over 9 bases. The CDR3 covers 14 residues. Losses at the gene ends were 5 bases for V and 4 bases for J; bases not matched to a gene: 4.

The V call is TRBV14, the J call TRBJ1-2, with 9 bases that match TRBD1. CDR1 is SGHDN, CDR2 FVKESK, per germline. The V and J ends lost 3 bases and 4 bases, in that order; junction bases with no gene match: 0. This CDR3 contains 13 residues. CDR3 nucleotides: TGTGCCAGCAGCCAGGGACAGGGCTATGGCTACACCTTC. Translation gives CASSQGQGYGYTF.

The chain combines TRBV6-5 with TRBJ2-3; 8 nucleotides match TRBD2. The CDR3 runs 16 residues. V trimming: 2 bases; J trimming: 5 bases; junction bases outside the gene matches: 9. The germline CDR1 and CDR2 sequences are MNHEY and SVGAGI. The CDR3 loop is CASSYASRLAGDTQYF. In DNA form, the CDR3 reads TGTGCCAGCAGTTACGCATCAAGGCTAGCGGGAGATACGCAGTATTTT.

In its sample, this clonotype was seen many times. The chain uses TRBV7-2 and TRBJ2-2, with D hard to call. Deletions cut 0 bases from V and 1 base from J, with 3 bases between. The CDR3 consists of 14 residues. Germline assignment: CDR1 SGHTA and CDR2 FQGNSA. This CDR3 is CASSLAVNTGELFF. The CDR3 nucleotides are TGTGCCAGCAGCTTAGCTGTGAACACCGGGGAGCTGTTTTTT.

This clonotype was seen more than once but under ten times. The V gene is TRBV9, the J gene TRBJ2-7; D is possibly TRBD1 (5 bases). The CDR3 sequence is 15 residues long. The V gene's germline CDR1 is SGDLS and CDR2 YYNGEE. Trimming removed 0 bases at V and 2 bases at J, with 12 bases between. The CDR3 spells CASSVGGRETYEQYF. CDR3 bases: TGTGCCAGCAGCGTAGGCGGCAGGGAAACCTACGAGCAGTACTTC.

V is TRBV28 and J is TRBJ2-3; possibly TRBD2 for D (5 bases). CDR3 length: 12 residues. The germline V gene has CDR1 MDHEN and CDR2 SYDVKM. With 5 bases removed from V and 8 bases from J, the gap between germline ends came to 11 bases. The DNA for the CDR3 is TGTGCCAGCAGTACGAATGGAGGTACGCAGTATTTT. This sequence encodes CASSTNGGTQYF.